This is a list of T cell receptor beta chains from one sample in a study of cytomegalovirus exposure and HLA in healthy donors. Profiled with immunoSEQ multiplex PCR; TCRdb holds only in-frame clones, not every one. The table has 130,000 to 150,000 clones, about 70% seen once. The sample consisted of PBMCs. Receptors originate from a young man in good health and CMV-seronegative. Each CDR3 is given with its conserved first and last residue. The D gene is left open where the match is weak. Clone size is given for some rows only: seen once, a few or many times, or a class if the clone is expanded.

j_gene: TRBJ2-7
abundance: -
v_gene: TRBV7-8
d_gene: -
CDR3aa: CASSLASSEAYEQYF
CDR3nt: TGTGCCAGCAGCTTAGCGTCGTCCGAAGCCTACGAGCAGTACTTC

j_gene: TRBJ2-3
abundance: -
v_gene: TRBV7-9
d_gene: -
CDR3aa: CASSRDKGLSTDTQYF
CDR3nt: TGTGCCAGCAGCCGGGACAAGGGGCTGTCCACAGATACGCAGTATTTT

j_gene: TRBJ2-1
abundance: -
v_gene: TRBV6-1
d_gene: TRBD2
CDR3aa: CASSVSGGLSYNEQFF
CDR3nt: TGTGCCAGCAGTGTAAGCGGGGGTCTCTCCTACAATGAGCAGTTCTTC

j_gene: TRBJ1-1
abundance: -
v_gene: TRBV2
d_gene: TRBD1
CDR3aa: CASRGQGITEAFF
CDR3nt: TGTGCCAGCAGGGGACAGGGGATCACTGAAGCTTTCTTT

j_gene: TRBJ1-4
abundance: -
v_gene: TRBV5-5
d_gene: -
CDR3aa: CASRTGREEKLFF
CDR3nt: TGTGCCAGCAGAACAGGGAGGGAGGAAAAACTGTTTTTT

j_gene: TRBJ2-6
abundance: few
v_gene: TRBV2
d_gene: TRBD1
CDR3aa: CASSEGTAVSGANVLTF
CDR3nt: TGTGCCAGCAGTGAGGGGACAGCCGTCTCTGGGGCCAACGTCCTGACTTTC

j_gene: TRBJ1-1
abundance: -
v_gene: TRBV6-5
d_gene: TRBD1
CDR3aa: CASRGTGRGTEAFF
CDR3nt: TGTGCCAGCAGAGGGACAGGGAGGGGTACTGAAGCTTTCTTT

j_gene: TRBJ2-4
abundance: few
v_gene: TRBV28
d_gene: TRBD2
CDR3aa: CASSLTGGGVGNIQYF
CDR3nt: TGTGCCAGCAGTTTGACGGGAGGCGGGGTTGGAAACATTCAGTACTTC

j_gene: TRBJ2-7
abundance: few
v_gene: TRBV19
d_gene: TRBD1
CDR3aa: CASSNSGQYYEQYF
CDR3nt: TGTGCCAGTAGTAACTCGGGACAGTACTACGAGCAGTACTTC

j_gene: TRBJ2-7
abundance: -
v_gene: TRBV5-1
d_gene: TRBD1
CDR3aa: CASSHGTGGYEQYF
CDR3nt: TGCGCCAGCAGCCACGGGACAGGGGGCTACGAGCAGTACTTC

j_gene: TRBJ2-7
abundance: -
v_gene: TRBV10-3
d_gene: -
CDR3aa: CAIRRTADEQYF
CDR3nt: TGTGCCATCAGAAGGACAGCCGACGAGCAGTACTTC

j_gene: TRBJ1-5
abundance: -
v_gene: TRBV30
d_gene: -
CDR3aa: CAWSATVSQPQHF
CDR3nt: TGTGCCTGGAGTGCGACAGTAAGTCAGCCCCAGCATTTT

j_gene: TRBJ2-3
abundance: -
v_gene: TRBV27
d_gene: TRBD2
CDR3aa: CASTLAGGPTDTQYF
CDR3nt: TGTGCCAGCACCCTAGCGGGAGGGCCTACAGATACGCAGTATTTT

j_gene: TRBJ2-7
abundance: -
v_gene: TRBV2
d_gene: TRBD1
CDR3aa: CASSGSQGAYEQYF
CDR3nt: TGTGCCAGCAGTGGGAGCCAGGGGGCCTACGAGCAGTACTTC

j_gene: TRBJ2-3
abundance: -
v_gene: TRBV6-4
d_gene: TRBD2
CDR3aa: CASSGGTSGGSDTQYF
CDR3nt: TGTGCCAGCAGTGGAGGGACTAGCGGGGGTTCAGATACGCAGTATTTT

j_gene: TRBJ2-1
abundance: -
v_gene: TRBV30
d_gene: -
CDR3aa: CAWSYRTAGISEQFF
CDR3nt: TGTGCCTGGAGTTATAGGACGGCGGGTATAAGTGAGCAGTTCTTC

j_gene: TRBJ1-4
abundance: few
v_gene: TRBV7-7
d_gene: TRBD1
CDR3aa: CASSPGTGEKLFF
CDR3nt: TGTGCCAGCAGCCCCGGGACAGGTGAAAAACTGTTTTTT

j_gene: TRBJ1-6
abundance: -
v_gene: TRBV5-6
d_gene: -
CDR3aa: CASSLRGRWNNSPLHF
CDR3nt: TGTGCCAGCAGCTTGCGGGGGAGGTGGAATAATTCACCCCTCCACTTT

j_gene: TRBJ1-5
abundance: -
v_gene: TRBV27
d_gene: TRBD1
CDR3aa: CASSTRTGLANQPQHF
CDR3nt: TGTGCCAGCAGTACGAGGACAGGGCTTGCAAATCAGCCCCAGCATTTT

j_gene: TRBJ2-5
abundance: -
v_gene: TRBV7-2
d_gene: -
CDR3aa: CASSLVFVEETQYF
CDR3nt: TGTGCCAGCAGCTTAGTGTTTGTAGAAGAGACCCAGTACTTC

j_gene: TRBJ1-2
abundance: -
v_gene: TRBV6-1
d_gene: -
CDR3aa: CASISDFNYGYTF
CDR3nt: TGTGCCAGCATTTCGGACTTTAACTATGGCTACACCTTC

j_gene: TRBJ1-5
abundance: few
v_gene: TRBV27
d_gene: -
CDR3aa: CASSLAGNGVSQPQHF
CDR3nt: TGTGCCAGCAGTTTAGCCGGGAATGGGGTAAGTCAGCCCCAGCATTTT

j_gene: TRBJ1-2
abundance: once
v_gene: TRBV5-1
d_gene: -
CDR3aa: CASSLGDYLYGYTF
CDR3nt: TGCGCCAGCAGCTTGGGAGATTACCTCTATGGCTACACCTTC

j_gene: TRBJ2-7
abundance: -
v_gene: TRBV5-4
d_gene: TRBD1
CDR3aa: CASRPDRDHEQYF
CDR3nt: TGTGCCAGCAGACCTGACAGGGACCACGAGCAGTACTTC

j_gene: TRBJ1-3
abundance: -
v_gene: TRBV19
d_gene: TRBD1
CDR3aa: CASSRGAASGNTIYF
CDR3nt: TGTGCCAGTTCCAGGGGGGCCGCCTCTGGAAACACCATATATTTT

j_gene: TRBJ2-1
abundance: -
v_gene: TRBV21-1
d_gene: -
CDR3aa: CASSKARPGDMDEQFF
CDR3nt: TGTGCCAGCAGCAAAGCACGGCCAGGGGATATGGATGAGCAGTTCTTC

j_gene: TRBJ1-1
abundance: -
v_gene: TRBV7-9
d_gene: TRBD1
CDR3aa: CASSLSPTRDRADTEAFF
CDR3nt: TGTGCCAGCAGCTTATCCCCCACCAGAGACAGGGCGGACACTGAAGCTTTCTTT

j_gene: TRBJ2-7
abundance: -
v_gene: TRBV12-5
d_gene: TRBD2
CDR3aa: CASGLGGGSYEQYF
CDR3nt: TGTGCTAGTGGTTTGGGGGGGGGATCCTACGAGCAGTACTTC

j_gene: TRBJ2-1
abundance: -
v_gene: TRBV11-3
d_gene: -
CDR3aa: CASSLEGASYNEQFF
CDR3nt: TGTGCCAGCAGCTTAGAAGGGGCCTCCTACAATGAGCAGTTCTTC

j_gene: TRBJ2-7
abundance: -
v_gene: TRBV7-8
d_gene: -
CDR3aa: CASSSVPGRSYEQYF
CDR3nt: TGTGCCAGCAGCTCTGTCCCGGGGAGGTCCTACGAGCAGTACTTC

j_gene: TRBJ2-7
abundance: few
v_gene: TRBV30
d_gene: -
CDR3aa: CAWTATGYEQYF
CDR3nt: TGTGCCTGGACTGCGACGGGGTACGAGCAGTACTTC

j_gene: TRBJ2-3
abundance: few
v_gene: TRBV5-4
d_gene: -
CDR3aa: CASSLFQAADTQYF
CDR3nt: TGTGCCAGCAGCTTATTTCAGGCCGCAGATACGCAGTATTTT

j_gene: TRBJ1-1
abundance: few
v_gene: TRBV18
d_gene: TRBD1
CDR3aa: CASSPLDRGTEAFF
CDR3nt: TGTGCCAGCTCACCCCTGGACAGGGGCACTGAAGCTTTCTTT

j_gene: TRBJ2-7
abundance: once
v_gene: TRBV4-1
d_gene: TRBD2
CDR3aa: CASSQMGLAGNEQYF
CDR3nt: TGCGCCAGCAGCCAAATGGGACTAGCGGGGAACGAGCAGTACTTC

j_gene: TRBJ2-1
abundance: -
v_gene: TRBV5-1
d_gene: -
CDR3aa: CASSRLEYNEQFF
CDR3nt: TGCGCCAGCAGCCGACTGGAATACAATGAGCAGTTCTTC

j_gene: TRBJ2-3
abundance: -
v_gene: TRBV9
d_gene: -
CDR3aa: CASSEASGEDTDTQYF
CDR3nt: TGTGCCAGCAGCGAGGCATCCGGTGAGGACACAGATACGCAGTATTTT

j_gene: TRBJ2-5
abundance: -
v_gene: TRBV7-2
d_gene: -
CDR3aa: CASSYYQQETQYF
CDR3nt: TGTGCCAGCAGCTACTACCAACAAGAGACCCAGTACTTC

j_gene: TRBJ2-2
abundance: -
v_gene: TRBV6-5
d_gene: -
CDR3aa: CASSRLQGDTGELFF
CDR3nt: TGTGCCAGCAGTAGACTACAGGGTGATACCGGGGAGCTGTTTTTT

j_gene: TRBJ2-7
abundance: -
v_gene: TRBV2
d_gene: -
CDR3aa: CASSEDTAGYEQYF
CDR3nt: TGTGCCAGCAGTGAGGACACCGCAGGCTACGAGCAGTACTTC

j_gene: TRBJ2-1
abundance: -
v_gene: TRBV5-1
d_gene: -
CDR3aa: CASSLRAVDNEQFF
CDR3nt: TGCGCCAGCAGCCTCCGAGCGGTAGACAATGAGCAGTTCTTC

j_gene: TRBJ2-7
abundance: -
v_gene: TRBV7-2
d_gene: TRBD2
CDR3aa: CASSFGVAGLSSYEQYF
CDR3nt: TGTGCCAGCAGCTTTGGGGTAGCGGGATTAAGCTCCTACGAGCAGTACTTC

j_gene: TRBJ2-7
abundance: -
v_gene: TRBV5-6
d_gene: TRBD2
CDR3aa: CASSYSGHEQYF
CDR3nt: TGTGCCAGCAGTTATAGCGGGCACGAGCAGTACTTC

j_gene: TRBJ2-2
abundance: -
v_gene: TRBV5-6
d_gene: -
CDR3aa: CASGARIGVPSNTGELFF
CDR3nt: TGTGCCAGCGGGGCAAGAATAGGGGTCCCCTCGAACACCGGGGAGCTGTTTTTT

j_gene: TRBJ2-7
abundance: few
v_gene: TRBV9
d_gene: -
CDR3aa: CASSVTSSIHEQYF
CDR3nt: TGTGCCAGCAGCGTAACTAGCTCTATCCACGAGCAGTACTTC

j_gene: TRBJ2-1
abundance: -
v_gene: TRBV10-1
d_gene: TRBD1
CDR3aa: CASSGGTGRDEQFF
CDR3nt: TGCGCCAGCAGTGGAGGGACAGGGAGGGATGAGCAGTTCTTC

j_gene: TRBJ2-7
abundance: few
v_gene: TRBV28
d_gene: TRBD1
CDR3aa: CASSSPGQNSYEQYF
CDR3nt: TGTGCCAGCAGTTCGCCGGGACAGAATTCCTACGAGCAGTACTTC

j_gene: TRBJ1-1
abundance: -
v_gene: TRBV2
d_gene: -
CDR3aa: CASSASAGPGTEAFF
CDR3nt: TGTGCCAGCAGTGCTTCGGCGGGACCAGGCACTGAAGCTTTCTTT

j_gene: TRBJ2-3
abundance: -
v_gene: TRBV30
d_gene: TRBD2
CDR3aa: CAAGAGTGGTDTQYF
CDR3nt: TGTGCCGCTGGAGCGGGCACGGGAGGTACGGATACGCAGTATTTT

j_gene: TRBJ1-1
abundance: few
v_gene: TRBV5-6
d_gene: TRBD1
CDR3aa: CASSWGQGWTEAFF
CDR3nt: TGTGCCAGCAGCTGGGGACAGGGGTGGACTGAAGCTTTCTTT

j_gene: TRBJ2-5
abundance: -
v_gene: TRBV19
d_gene: -
CDR3aa: CASSILGAPGKYQETQYF
CDR3nt: TGTGCCAGTAGTATATTGGGGGCTCCAGGGAAATACCAAGAGACCCAGTACTTC

j_gene: TRBJ2-3
abundance: -
v_gene: TRBV6-6
d_gene: TRBD2
CDR3aa: CASSYSAGADTQYF
CDR3nt: TGTGCCAGCAGTTACTCGGCGGGAGCAGATACGCAGTATTTT